The present T cell receptor (beta chain) was sequenced within a study of beta chain features in type 1 diabetes. Study-level information: Patient and healthy donor groups were alike in age, gender and cell yields.

The investigators reverse transcribed all of the isolated RNA, so they sequenced expressed TCRB transcripts. About 3.6 million reads were obtained on average from naive, central memory and regulatory T cell samples. Here immunoSEQ multiplex PCR was the method, and the copy in TCRdb shows in-frame clones only, minus some. The sample holds fewer than 25,000 clones, 55% to 70% seen once. The study, taken as a whole, reports: Shortening of TCRB CDR3s, moderate but significant, appeared in all four CD4+ subsets of Type 1 diabetes patients. Among patients, naive, central memory and Treg TCRB repertoires appeared more similar than among healthy donors. Since sequencing was performed on cDNA, cells with high TCR expression could be over-represented.

V dropped 0 bases and J dropped 1 base, with 7 bases sitting between them. Germline V gene lookup returns CDR1 SGHRS and CDR2 YFSETQ. The CDR3 length is 14 residues. Concerning this clone itself: What it recognizes is unknown.

Sequenced sample: Tregs from blood. This TCR was sampled from a man between 18 and 29 years old with type 1 diabetes. This chain connects TRBV5-1 to TRBJ2-5; D remains unclear. The CDR3 here is CASSLVPGQETQYF. The CDR3 DNA follows: TGCGCCAGCAGCTTGGTCCCAGGCCAAGAGACCCAGTACTTC.